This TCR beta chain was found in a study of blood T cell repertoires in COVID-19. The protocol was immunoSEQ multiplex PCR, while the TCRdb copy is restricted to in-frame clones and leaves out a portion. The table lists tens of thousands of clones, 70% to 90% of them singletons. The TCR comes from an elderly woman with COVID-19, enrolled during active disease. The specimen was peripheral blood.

The CDR3 reads CASSYGGDSETQYF. CDR3 sequence (DNA): TGTGCCAGCAGTTACGGGGGGGACTCGGAGACCCAGTACTTC. The chain uses TRBV6-6 and TRBJ2-5, with TRBD2 matching 7 bases. Germline CDR1 MNHNY, CDR2 SVGAGI (reference sequence). V gave up 2 bases and J gave up 5 bases; unmatched junction bases: 5. The CDR3 is 14 amino acids.